This T cell receptor (beta chain) derives from a study of a mutant IDH1 vaccine in newly diagnosed glioma. Study-level information: Each patient was administered eight vaccinations, scheduled in weeks 1, 3, 5, 7, 11, 15, 19 and 23. Patients' prior therapy spanned radiotherapy, temozolomide, or both; most underwent both.

Profiling relied on immunoSEQ multiplex PCR, and the TCRdb table lists in-frame clones only, not all of them. The sample comprises roughly 22,000 clones, 85% to 90% of which are singletons, and more than 5% rests with the top ten. V was clipped by 1 base and J by 9 bases; unmatched bases: 8. From germline, CDR1 is GTSNPN and CDR2 SVGIG (reference sequence). There are 14 residues in the CDR3. This clone is a singleton in its sample. Its antigen is not identified. Noted time point: week 11, during vaccination. In the vaccine, a single dose held 300 ug of the mutant IDH1 20-mer peptide, along with topical imiquimod.

This rearrangement joins TRBV30 to TRBJ2-1, with 8 nucleotides matching TRBD2. The TCR was taken from a woman aged 40-49 years with glioma. The material was PBMCs, obtained from a glioma patient whose treatment included an IDH1 peptide vaccine. The CDR3 reads CAWSGLARAGEQFF. The CDR3 bases are TGTGCCTGGAGTGGACTAGCGAGAGCTGGTGAGCAGTTCTTC. Using reference TRBV30 and TRBJ2-1 for the parts outside the CDR3, the full variable domain is SQTIHQWPATLVQPVGSPLSLECTVEGTSNPNLYWYRQAAGRGLQLLFYSVGIGQISSEVPQNLSASRPQDRQFILSSKKLLLSDSGFYLCAWSGLARAGEQFFGPGTRLTVL.